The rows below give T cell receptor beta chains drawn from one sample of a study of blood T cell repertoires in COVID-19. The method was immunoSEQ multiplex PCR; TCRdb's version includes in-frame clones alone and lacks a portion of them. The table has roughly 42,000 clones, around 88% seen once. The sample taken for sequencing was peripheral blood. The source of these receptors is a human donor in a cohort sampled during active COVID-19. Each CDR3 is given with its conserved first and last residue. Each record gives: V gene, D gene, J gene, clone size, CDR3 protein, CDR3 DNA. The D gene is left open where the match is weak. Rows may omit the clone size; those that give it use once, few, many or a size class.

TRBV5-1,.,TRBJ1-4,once,CASRSGVNEKLFF,TGCGCCAGCAGGTCAGGGGTTAATGAAAAACTGTTTTTT
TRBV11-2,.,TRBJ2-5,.,CASSFRGQETQYF,TGTGCCAGCAGCTTTAGAGGGCAGGAGACCCAGTACTTC
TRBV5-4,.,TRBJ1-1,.,CASSQGQNTEAFF,TGTGCCAGCAGCCAGGGACAGAACACTGAAGCTTTCTTT
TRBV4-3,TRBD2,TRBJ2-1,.,CASSLLATGGYNEQFF,TGCGCCAGCAGCCTACTAGCTACGGGGGGGTACAATGAGCAGTTCTTC
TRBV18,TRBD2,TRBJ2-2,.,CASSPGLAVNTGELFF,TGTGCCAGCTCTCCGGGACTAGCGGTTAACACCGGGGAGCTGTTTTTT
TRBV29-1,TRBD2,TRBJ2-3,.,CSVEFRLAVFSTGSTDTQYF,TGCAGCGTTGAATTCCGACTAGCGGTTTTTTCCACGGGTAGCACAGATACGCAGTATTTT
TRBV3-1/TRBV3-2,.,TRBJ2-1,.,CASSQRLVVEQFF,TGTGCCAGCAGCCAGCGACTAGTGGTTGAGCAGTTCTTC
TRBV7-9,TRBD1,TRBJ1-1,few,CASSSTRGQLNTEAFF,TGTGCCAGCAGTTCTACAAGGGGACAGTTAAACACTGAAGCTTTCTTT
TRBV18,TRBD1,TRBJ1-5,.,CASSPAGQGNQPQHF,TGTGCCAGCTCACCCGCGGGACAGGGAAATCAGCCCCAGCATTTT
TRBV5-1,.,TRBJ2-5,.,CASSPDREETQYF,TGCGCCAGCAGCCCCGATCGGGAAGAGACCCAGTACTTC
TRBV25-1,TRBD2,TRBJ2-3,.,CASSESRTSGRTDTQYF,TGTGCCAGCAGTGAATCGAGGACTAGCGGCCGCACAGATACGCAGTATTTT
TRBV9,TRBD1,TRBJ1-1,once,CASSATGGKAFF,TGTGCCAGCAGCGCAACAGGGGGTAAGGCTTTCTTT
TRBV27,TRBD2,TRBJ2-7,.,CASSLSRSGGISSYEQYF,TGTGCCAGCAGTTTATCGAGGAGCGGGGGGATTTCCTCCTACGAGCAGTACTTC
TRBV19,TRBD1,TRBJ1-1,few,CASSDRAGTEAFF,TGTGCCAGTAGTGACAGGGCGGGGACTGAAGCTTTCTTT
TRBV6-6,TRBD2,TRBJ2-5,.,CASSSSGIDETQYF,TGTGCCAGCAGCTCTAGCGGGATCGACGAGACCCAGTACTTC
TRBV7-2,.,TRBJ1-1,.,CAGLPGLGNTEAFF,TGTGCCGGACTGCCGGGACTGGGGAACACTGAAGCTTTCTTT
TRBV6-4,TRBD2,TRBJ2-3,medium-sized,CASSDSSGGATDTQYF,TGTGCCAGCAGTGACTCCAGCGGGGGGGCCACAGATACGCAGTATTTT
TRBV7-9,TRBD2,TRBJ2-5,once,CASSLTGGLETQYF,TGTGCCAGCAGCCTAACGGGAGGACTAGAGACCCAGTACTTC
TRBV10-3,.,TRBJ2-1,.,CAISESLREQFF,TGTGCCATCAGTGAGTCCCTCCGGGAGCAGTTCTTC
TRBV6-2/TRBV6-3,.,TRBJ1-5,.,CASSYQTTGRVFKPQHF,TGTGCCAGCAGTTATCAAACGACAGGTAGAGTCTTCAAGCCCCAGCATTTT
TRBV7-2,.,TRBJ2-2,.,CASSLAREGELFF,TGTGCCAGCAGCTTAGCGAGGGAAGGGGAGCTGTTTTTT
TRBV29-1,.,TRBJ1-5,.,CSARDFDQPQHF,TGCAGCGCCCGGGACTTTGATCAGCCCCAGCATTTT
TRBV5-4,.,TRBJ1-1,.,CASSPGGANTEAFF,TGTGCCAGCAGCCCCGGCGGGGCCAACACTGAAGCTTTCTTT
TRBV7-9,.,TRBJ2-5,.,CASSLEGVEGETQYF,TGTGCCAGCAGCCTCGAGGGAGTGGAGGGGGAGACCCAGTACTTC
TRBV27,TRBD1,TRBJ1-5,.,CASSLGQGGQPQHF,TGTGCCAGCAGTCTAGGACAGGGGGGTCAGCCCCAGCATTTT
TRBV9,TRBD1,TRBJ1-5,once,CASSVAYRGENQPQHF,TGTGCCAGCAGCGTAGCTTACAGGGGAGAGAATCAGCCCCAGCATTTT
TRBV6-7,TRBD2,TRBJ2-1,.,CASSYQIAGDEQFF,TGTGCCAGCAGTTACCAGATAGCGGGCGATGAGCAGTTCTTC
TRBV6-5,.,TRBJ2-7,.,CASRGQGSYEQYF,TGTGCCAGCAGGGGCCAGGGCAGCTACGAGCAGTACTTC
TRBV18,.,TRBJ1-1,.,CASSPAQKNTEAFF,TGTGCCAGCTCACCAGCACAGAAGAACACTGAAGCTTTCTTT
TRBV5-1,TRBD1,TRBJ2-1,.,CASSLGGTGTGDNEQFF,TGCGCCAGCAGCTTGGGGGGCACCGGGACAGGGGACAATGAGCAGTTCTTC
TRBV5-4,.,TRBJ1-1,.,CASSDGQIMNTEAFF,TGTGCCAGCAGCGATGGACAGATCATGAACACTGAAGCTTTCTTT
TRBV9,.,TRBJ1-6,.,CASSPYQAGLPLHF,TGTGCCAGCAGCCCCTACCAAGCGGGTTTACCCCTCCACTTT
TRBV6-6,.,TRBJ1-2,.,CASSLLLKGDSYGYTF,TGTGCCAGCAGCCTTCTGTTAAAGGGGGATAGCTATGGCTACACCTTC
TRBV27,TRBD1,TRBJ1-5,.,CASRAGTGLQPQHF,TGTGCCAGCAGAGCAGGGACAGGGCTTCAGCCCCAGCATTTT
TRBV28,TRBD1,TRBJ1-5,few,CASSPLDRGLDQPQHF,TGTGCCAGCAGTCCCTTGGACAGGGGGTTAGATCAGCCCCAGCATTTT
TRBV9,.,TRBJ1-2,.,CASTNQGSAGYTF,TGTGCCAGCACTAACCAGGGATCCGCTGGCTACACCTTC
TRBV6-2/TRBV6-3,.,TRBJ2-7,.,CASSLHASYEQYF,TGTGCCAGCAGTTTGCACGCCAGCTACGAGCAGTACTTC
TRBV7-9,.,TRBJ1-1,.,CASSLVFDTEAFF,TGTGCCAGCAGCTTAGTTTTCGACACTGAAGCTTTCTTT
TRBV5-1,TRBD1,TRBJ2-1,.,CASSSGMGQDYNEQFF,TGCGCCAGCAGCTCGGGAATGGGACAGGACTACAATGAGCAGTTCTTC
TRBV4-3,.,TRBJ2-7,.,CASSHEFHPTAGDAYEQYF,TGCGCCAGCAGCCACGAATTCCACCCAACCGCAGGGGATGCATACGAGCAGTACTTC
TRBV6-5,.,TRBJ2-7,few,CASQNGGPYEQYF,TGTGCCAGCCAGAACGGGGGGCCCTACGAGCAGTACTTC
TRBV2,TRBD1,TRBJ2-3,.,CASNGQGTDTQYF,TGTGCCAGCAACGGACAGGGTACAGATACGCAGTATTTT
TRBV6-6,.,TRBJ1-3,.,CASSLGGFSGNTIYF,TGTGCCAGCAGCCTCGGGGGGTTCTCTGGAAACACCATATATTTT
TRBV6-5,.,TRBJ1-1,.,CASSSRTANTEAFF,TGTGCCAGCAGTTCACGGACAGCGAACACTGAAGCTTTCTTT
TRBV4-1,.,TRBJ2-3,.,CASSQEEAGTDTQYF,TGCGCCAGCAGCCAAGAAGAAGCGGGCACAGATACGCAGTATTTT
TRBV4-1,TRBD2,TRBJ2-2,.,CASSQVYRLAGTGELFF,TGCGCCAGCAGCCAAGTTTACAGGCTAGCGGGTACCGGGGAGCTGTTTTTT
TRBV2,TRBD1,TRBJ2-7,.,CASLGQGTYEQYF,TGTGCCTCATTAGGACAGGGTACCTACGAGCAGTACTTC
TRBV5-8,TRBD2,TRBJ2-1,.,CASSLRLAGDHEQFF,TGTGCCAGCAGCTTGAGACTAGCGGGAGATCATGAGCAGTTCTTC
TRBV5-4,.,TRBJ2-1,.,CASSLTGENEQFF,TGTGCCAGCAGCTTGACGGGGGAAAATGAGCAGTTCTTC
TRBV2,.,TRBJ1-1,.,CASRVIQGTEAFF,TGTGCCAGCAGGGTAATACAGGGCACTGAAGCTTTCTTT
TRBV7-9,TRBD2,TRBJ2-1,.,CASKTAGGAGNEQFF,TGTGCCAGCAAGACCGCGGGGGGGGCTGGCAATGAGCAGTTCTTC
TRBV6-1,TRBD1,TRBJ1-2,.,CASSEITGGESYTF,TGTGCCAGCAGTGAAATCACAGGGGGTGAAAGCTACACCTTC
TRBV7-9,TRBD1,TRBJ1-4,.,CASSLGGQKKLFF,TGTGCCAGCAGCTTAGGGGGACAGAAAAAACTGTTTTTT
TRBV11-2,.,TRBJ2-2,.,CASSLDLGRRSNTGELFF,TGTGCCAGCAGCTTAGATTTGGGCAGGCGATCGAACACCGGGGAGCTGTTTTTT
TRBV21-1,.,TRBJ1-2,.,CASSKSRHRARTF,TGTGCCAGCAGCAAAAGTCGCCACAGGGCGCGCACCTTC
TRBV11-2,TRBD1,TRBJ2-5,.,CASSLSDRGKETQYF,TGTGCCAGCAGCTTATCTGACAGGGGAAAAGAGACCCAGTACTTC
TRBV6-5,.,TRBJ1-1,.,CASSFLQGNTEAFF,TGTGCCAGCAGTTTTTTACAGGGGAACACTGAAGCTTTCTTT
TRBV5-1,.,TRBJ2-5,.,CASSLVSQETQYF,TGCGCCAGCAGCTTGGTCAGCCAAGAGACCCAGTACTTC